This is a list of T cell receptor beta chains from one sample in a study of regulatory T cells in long-lasting Graves disease. TCRdb re-called the multiplex PCR reads through MiXCR, storing one row per CDR3 protein. The sample lists roughly 560,000 distinct CDR3 sequences, approximately 16% occurring once. Separately, the same data were catalogued under a study of T cells in Graves' hyperthyroidism and ophthalmopathy.

The sequencing used peripheral blood mononuclear cells (PBMCs), collected at new diagnosis, from a patient treated with antithyroid drugs. These receptors came from a woman aged 35-60 years with Graves disease. The CDR3 runs from the conserved cysteine through the conserved F or W. The order of the fields is clone size, J gene, D gene, V gene, CDR3 protein, CDR3 DNA. The D gene is left open where the match is weak. Clone size is given for some rows only: seen once, a few or many times, or a class if the clone is expanded.

-,TRBJ2-3,TRBD2,TRBV6-1,CAKGERGDDTADTQYF,TGTGCGAAAGGGGAGCGGGGGGACGACACGGCAGATACGCAGTATTTT
many,TRBJ1-5,-,TRBV4-1,CASSPLGVSNQPQHF,TGCGCCAGCAGCCCCCTGGGGGTATCGAATCAGCCCCAGCATTTT
many,TRBJ1-1,-,TRBV11-2,CASSLAAMNTEAFF,TGTGCCAGCAGCCTCGCAGCGATGAACACTGAAGCTTTCTTT
-,TRBJ2-7,TRBD1,TRBV19,CASSVPGTGLYEQYF,TGTGCCAGTAGTGTCCCCGGGACAGGGTTATACGAGCAGTACTTC
-,TRBJ2-6,-,TRBV15,CATSMSVVAGVSGANVLTF,TGTGCCACCAGCATGAGTGTGGTAGCAGGGGTCTCTGGGGCCAACGTCCTGACTTTC
many,TRBJ1-2,TRBD1,TRBV2,CASIEQGAPNYGYTF,TGTGCCAGCATAGAACAGGGGGCCCCTAACTATGGCTACACCTTC
many,TRBJ1-6,-,TRBV12-3/TRBV12-4,CASSTNANPGQPTLHF,TGTGCCAGCAGCACTAACGCAAACCCCGGGCAACCAACCCTCCACTTT
many,TRBJ2-7,-,TRBV9,CASSVEAGTYEQYF,TGTGCCAGCAGCGTAGAGGCGGGGACCTACGAGCAGTACTTC
many,TRBJ1-1,-,TRBV5-4,CASSSPSAPNTEAFF,TGTGCCAGCAGCAGCCCTTCAGCTCCGAACACTGAAGCTTTCTTT
many,TRBJ1-4,-,TRBV12-3/TRBV12-4,CASSIVPGANEKLFF,TGTGCCAGCAGCATAGTGCCGGGGGCTAATGAAAAACTGTTTTTT
few,TRBJ2-7,TRBD1,TRBV4-1,CASSHPVRDRGNEQYF,TGCGCCAGCAGCCACCCTGTCCGGGACAGGGGCAACGAGCAGTACTTC
few,TRBJ2-2,-,TRBV5-1,CASSLGVLTGELFF,TGCGCCAGCAGCTTGGGAGTCCTCACCGGGGAGCTGTTTTTT
many,TRBJ1-1,-,TRBV12-3/TRBV12-4,CASGGSRGTEAFF,TGTGCCAGCGGGGGGTCGCGGGGCACTGAAGCTTTCTTT
many,TRBJ2-1,-,TRBV18,CASSPSGAVPNEQFF,TGTGCCAGCTCACCATCTGGCGCAGTGCCCAATGAGCAGTTCTTC
-,TRBJ1-2,TRBD1,TRBV7-9,CASSLRDGAGQGSEIYGYTF,TGTGCCAGCAGCTTAAGGGATGGGGCTGGACAGGGGTCCGAAATCTATGGCTACACCTTC
few,TRBJ2-5,TRBD1,TRBV11-2,CASSHTGQGEETQYF,TGTGCCAGCAGCCATACGGGACAGGGGGAAGAGACCCAGTACTTC
-,TRBJ1-3,-,TRBV19,CASSIVLTAVMGNTIYF,TGTGCCAGTAGTATAGTTCTGACAGCGGTGATGGGAAACACCATATATTTT
-,TRBJ2-7,-,TRBV6-2/TRBV6-3,CASIHPKRMTGEQYF,TGTGCCAGCATCCACCCAAAGAGGATGACGGGGGAGCAGTACTTC
many,TRBJ1-5,-,TRBV18,CASSPRPIKWEPQHF,TGTGCCAGCTCACCCCGTCCCATCAAGTGGGAGCCCCAGCATTTT
-,TRBJ2-3,TRBD2,TRBV29-1,CSVEFSSGGFVTDTQYF,TGCAGCGTTGAATTTTCTAGCGGGGGGTTTGTGACAGATACGCAGTATTTT
many,TRBJ1-5,-,TRBV6-1,CASSEWGADQPQHF,TGTGCCAGCAGTGAATGGGGGGCAGATCAGCCCCAGCATTTT
-,TRBJ2-3,TRBD2,TRBV2,CASTSGGGADTQYF,TGTGCCAGCACTAGCGGGGGGGGGGCAGATACGCAGTATTTT
few,TRBJ2-5,TRBD2,TRBV12-3/TRBV12-4,CASSDPRASGGQETQYF,TGTGCCAGCAGCGACCCAAGGGCTAGCGGGGGGCAAGAGACCCAGTACTTC
many,TRBJ2-1,TRBD1,TRBV7-9,CASSLGQGIYNEQFF,TGTGCCAGCAGCTTGGGACAGGGGATTTACAATGAGCAGTTCTTC
-,TRBJ2-1,-,TRBV6-5,CASSYSPEWGSYNEQFF,TGTGCCAGCAGTTACTCGCCTGAATGGGGTTCCTACAATGAGCAGTTCTTC
many,TRBJ2-2,-,TRBV30,CAGARTNTGELFF,TGTGCCGGTGCTCGTACGAACACCGGGGAGCTGTTTTTT
-,TRBJ2-1,-,TRBV2,CASRGGAIVRGHEQFF,TGTGCCAGCAGAGGAGGGGCTATTGTCAGGGGCCATGAGCAGTTCTTC
many,TRBJ2-3,-,TRBV12-3/TRBV12-4,CASSANTDTQYF,TGTGCCAGCAGTGCCAACACAGATACGCAGTATTTT
few,TRBJ2-2,-,TRBV4-1,CASSQDGELFF,TGCGCCAGCAGCCAAGACGGGGAGCTGTTTTTT
many,TRBJ1-5,TRBD1,TRBV18,CASSPGGQGIMTPQHF,TGTGCCAGCTCACCAGGGGGACAGGGCATTATGACGCCCCAGCATTTT
-,TRBJ2-1,-,TRBV6-1,CASSRMGLDNEQFF,TGTGCCAGCAGCCGAATGGGGCTCGACAATGAGCAGTTCTTC
-,TRBJ1-2,-,TRBV19,CASTKDRLDYGYTF,TGTGCCAGTACCAAGGACAGACTAGACTATGGCTACACCTTC
many,TRBJ1-1,-,TRBV18,CASRLMNTEAFF,TGTGCCAGCAGACTCATGAACACTGAAGCTTTCTTT
few,TRBJ2-2,-,TRBV13,CASQRSTGELFF,TGTGCCAGCCAGCGGAGTACCGGGGAGCTGTTTTTT
-,TRBJ2-5,TRBD2,TRBV11-2,CASSLRLAGPQETQYF,TGTGCCAGCAGCCTTAGACTAGCGGGGCCCCAAGAGACCCAGTACTTC
many,TRBJ2-7,-,TRBV7-9,CASSYPEGETSYEQYF,TGTGCCAGCAGCTACCCCGAAGGGGAGACGTCCTACGAGCAGTACTTC
many,TRBJ1-1,-,TRBV3-1,CASSRSTDDTEAFF,TGTGCCAGCAGCCGTTCGACAGATGACACTGAAGCTTTCTTT
-,TRBJ1-1,-,TRBV10-1,CASSEPGFEAFF,TGCGCCAGCAGTGAGCCGGGATTTGAAGCTTTCTTT
many,TRBJ1-1,-,TRBV6-2/TRBV6-3,CASSYFLETEAFF,TGTGCCAGCAGTTACTTTCTGGAGACTGAAGCTTTCTTT
-,TRBJ2-1,-,TRBV11-2,CASSKNRAPNNEQFF,TGTGCCAGCAGCAAAAACAGGGCGCCCAACAATGAGCAGTTCTTC
many,TRBJ2-1,TRBD2,TRBV20-1,CSAERLAATYNEQFF,TGCAGTGCCGAACGACTAGCGGCAACCTACAATGAGCAGTTCTTC